Listed below are T cell receptor beta chains from one sample, sequenced in a study of identical twins. MiXCR was run by TCRdb on the 5' RACE reads, yielding one entry per CDR3 protein. In the table there are some 300,000 distinct CDR3 sequences, roughly 12% of which are singletons. This sample was also put to use in a study of yellow fever vaccine responses in identical twins.

Sequenced: CD8+ T cells sorted from blood. Receptors originate from a woman younger than 35 in good health. The CDR3 runs from the conserved cysteine through the conserved F or W. The D gene is left open where the match is weak. Some rows mark clone size as missing; the rest say once, few, many or name a class of expanded clone.

>TRBV13|TRBJ1-1|NA|few
CASSFWAGLNTEAFF
TGTGCCAGCAGCTTTTGGGCAGGGCTGAACACTGAAGCTTTCTTT
>TRBV9|TRBJ2-1|NA|NA
CASSVEGYGNEQFF
TGTGCCAGCAGCGTAGAAGGGTATGGGAATGAGCAGTTCTTC
>TRBV27|TRBJ2-3|TRBD2|once
CASSPPGGTSGGGADTQYF
TGTGCCAGCAGTCCCCCTGGGGGGACTAGCGGGGGGGGGGCAGATACGCAGTATTTT
>TRBV12-3/TRBV12-4|TRBJ2-3|NA|many
CASTAPGRDTQYF
TGTGCCAGCACCGCCCCAGGTAGAGATACGCAGTATTTT
>TRBV14|TRBJ2-7|TRBD1|NA
CASSPTGKSREQYF
TGTGCCAGCAGCCCGACAGGGAAGTCGCGCGAGCAGTACTTC
>TRBV9|TRBJ1-1|NA|many
CASSVGQEISF
TGTGCCAGCAGCGTAGGGCAGGAGATCTCTTTT
>TRBV7-9|TRBJ2-1|TRBD2|few
CASSLAPTSGYNEQFF
TGTGCCAGCAGCTTAGCGCCTACTAGCGGATACAATGAGCAGTTCTTC
>TRBV7-9|TRBJ2-1|TRBD2|NA
CASTLSGGHRNEQFF
TGTGCCAGCACCCTTAGCGGGGGGCACCGCAATGAGCAGTTCTTC
>TRBV10-3|TRBJ2-3|NA|many
CAISARQGTYTDTQYF
TGTGCCATCAGTGCGAGGCAGGGGACCTACACAGATACGCAGTATTTT
>TRBV27|TRBJ2-1|NA|NA
CASSQGGYHNEQFF
TGTGCCAGCAGTCAGGGGGGGTACCACAATGAGCAGTTCTTC
>TRBV20-1|TRBJ1-5|NA|few
CSAGQIDQPQHF
TGCAGTGCGGGGCAGATTGATCAGCCCCAGCATTTT